The 27 T cell receptor beta chains in this list originate from one sample, sequenced in a study of PD-L1 blockade in urothelial cancer. The assay was immunoSEQ multiplex PCR, and TCRdb's table has in-frame clones only and misses some. The table shows 50,000 or so clones, with about 86% occurring only once. Time point noted: pretreatment peripheral blood. This material consisted of PBMCs, taken around atezolizumab (anti-PD-L1) treatment. These receptors came from a man in his 70s with urothelial cancer.

J is TRBJ2-5 and V is TRBV5-4; D perhaps matches TRBD2 (5 bases). The V gene lost 0 bases and the J gene lost 2 bases, with 8 bases spanning the gap. Per germline, CDR1 SGHNT and CDR2 YYREEE (reference sequence). The CDR3 has 14 amino acids. The CDR3 protein is CASSLERRQETQYF. CDR3 nucleotides: TGTGCCAGCAGCTTGGAACGGAGGCAAGAGACCCAGTACTTC.

The chain is built from TRBV18 and TRBJ2-3; D is perhaps TRBD1 (7 bases). Germline values: CDR1 KGHSH, CDR2 LQKENI. CDR3 length: 15 amino acids. Trimming took off 3 bases at V and 2 bases at J, with 12 bases between the two ends. This CDR3 reads CASSPRGEVTDTQYF. For the CDR3, the DNA is TGTGCCAGCTCACCCAGGGGGGAAGTCACAGATACGCAGTATTTT.

The chain couples TRBV28 to TRBJ2-5, with D perhaps TRBD2 (6 bases). Deletions cut 2 bases from V and 5 bases from J, with 9 bases between. The germline gives CDR1 MDHEN, CDR2 SYDVKM. This CDR3 is built from 13 residues. The CDR3 reads CASSLGGPETQYF. CDR3 nucleotide sequence: TGTGCCAGCAGTTTAGGAGGGCCGGAGACCCAGTACTTC.

The chain recombines TRBV4-1 with TRBJ2-1; 7 nucleotides agree with TRBD1. V lost 5 bases and J lost 8; bases outside the gene matches: 18. The germline CDR1 and CDR2 sequences are MGHRA and YSYEKL. The CDR3 covers 17 residues. The CDR3 sequence: CASSGNPGQNLRDEQFF. Here the CDR3 DNA reads TGCGCCAGCAGCGGAAACCCGGGACAGAATCTTCGGGATGAGCAGTTCTTC.

The chain has TRBV6-1 and TRBJ2-7, with 7 positions matching TRBD2. V was pared by 2 bases and J by 1 base, with 2 bases of the junction left unmatched. Germline V gene sequence: CDR1 MNHNS, CDR2 SASEGT. The CDR3 consists of 14 residues. The CDR3 nucleotides are TGTGCCAGCAGTGAAATGGGGGGGTCCTACGAGCAGTACTTC. Its protein is CASSEMGGSYEQYF.

The chain is built from TRBV4-1 and TRBJ1-1; D gene uncertain. This CDR3 has 15 residues. The germline CDR1 and CDR2 sequences are MGHRA and YSYEKL. V lost 4 bases and J lost 6, with 18 bases in between. CDR3 region: CASSREGSRIAEAFF. CDR3 DNA: TGCGCCAGCAGCCGTGAGGGCTCGAGGATCGCTGAAGCTTTCTTT.

In its sample, this clone was seen a few times. The chain carries TRBV2 and TRBJ2-3; 7 bases are a match to TRBD1. The CDR3 is 16 residues long. Germline V lookup: CDR1 SNHLY, CDR2 FYNNEI. The ends lost 4 bases at V and 1 base at J; junction bases unmatched: 8. CDR3: CASSGAGTERTDTQYF. The CDR3, as DNA: TGTGCCAGCAGTGGGGCCGGGACAGAGCGCACAGATACGCAGTATTTT.

This chain links TRBV18 with TRBJ1-2; possible D gene TRBD1, 5 bases. The germline V gene has CDR1 KGHSH and CDR2 LQKENI. Trimming stripped 4 bases from V and 8 bases from J, with 17 bases between. The CDR3 is 14 residues long. The CDR3 is CASSLDRTSGGYTF. CDR3 nucleotides: TGTGCCAGCTCACTCGACAGAACCTCCGGGGGCTACACCTTC. The variable domain in full, with the rest retrieved from reference TRBV18 and TRBJ1-2, is NAGVMQNPRHLVRRRGQEARLRCSPMKGHSHVYWYRQLPEEGLKFMVYLQKENIIDESGMPKERFSAEFPKEGPSILRIQQVVRGDSAAYFCASSLDRTSGGYTFGSGTRLTVV.

This chain connects TRBV2 to TRBJ2-5; 7 bases map to TRBD1. There are 14 residues in the CDR3. Germline values: CDR1 SNHLY, CDR2 FYNNEI. Trimming took 4 bases from V and 5 from J; bases not matched to a gene: 7. The chain's CDR3 is CASSAYRGVETQYF. In DNA form, the CDR3 reads TGTGCCAGCAGTGCCTACAGGGGTGTCGAGACCCAGTACTTC.

CDR3 protein: CASSLAGPKREEQYF. CDR3 DNA: TGTGCCAGCAGCTTAGCAGGGCCGAAACGGGAGGAGCAGTACTTC. The chain employs TRBV7-9 and TRBJ2-7, with TRBD2 as a possible D gene (6 bases). Germline values: CDR1 SEHNR, CDR2 FQNEAQ (reference sequence). This CDR3 contains 15 residues. Trimming left V 0 bases short and J 7 bases short, with 16 bases between.

The V and J genes are TRBV30 and TRBJ2-5; maybe TRBD2 (7 bases). Trimming stripped 0 bases from V and 5 bases from J, with 16 bases between. Looked up from germline, CDR1 is GTSNPN and CDR2 is SVGIG (reference sequence). CDR3 length: 15 amino acids. The CDR3 DNA sequence: TGTGCCTGGAGTGTACCTCGCGGGGGCGGGGAGACCCAGTACTTC. Translating it yields CAWSVPRGGGETQYF.

The CDR3 DNA is TGCGCCAGCAGCCACCGGGACAGGGGCTACGAGCAGTACTTC. It codes for CASSHRDRGYEQYF. The V gene is TRBV4-3, the J gene TRBJ2-7; TRBD1 agrees at 10 bases. V dropped 3 bases and J dropped 3; count of bases not matched to a gene: 2. CDR1 is LGHNA and CDR2 is YSLEER in the germline V gene. The CDR3 is made up of 14 amino acids.

This chain joins TRBV6-6 and TRBJ1-1; D perhaps matches TRBD1 (5 bases). Germline V gene data show CDR1 as MNHNY and CDR2 as SVGAGI (reference sequence). The CDR3 covers 13 residues. With 4 bases removed from V and 5 bases from J, the gap between germline ends came to 11 bases. In DNA form, the CDR3 reads TGTGCCAGCAGTTGGGGGGAGGAAACTGAAGCTTTCTTT. Protein sequence: CASSWGEETEAFF.

This clone turned up a few times. J is TRBJ1-2 and V is TRBV30; D unclear. The CDR3 runs 12 residues. The ends were cut back, 0 bases at V and 5 bases at J, with 7 bases in the middle. Germline V gene sequence: CDR1 GTSNPN, CDR2 SVGIG (reference sequence). CDR3: CAWSVSSYGYTF. The DNA for the CDR3 is TGTGCCTGGAGTGTATCCAGTTATGGCTACACCTTC.

On this clone: A read error may be the cause here, since a much bigger clone is one base away. The gene calls are TRBV9 and TRBJ1-1; 7 nucleotides agree with TRBD1. V was clipped by 4 bases and J by 3 bases; unmatched bases: 3. This CDR3 spans 13 amino acids. CDR1 SGDLS and CDR2 YYNGEE come from the germline V gene. CDR3 loop: CASSIDRDTEAFF. The CDR3 DNA reads as TGTGCCAGCAGCATTGACAGGGACACTGAAGCTTTCTTT.

The rearrangement uses TRBV5-1 and TRBJ2-1; 7 positions match TRBD2. The germline V gene has CDR1 SGHRS and CDR2 YFSETQ. This CDR3 has 13 residues. V lost 4 bases and J lost 8; bases outside the gene matches: 6. Written as DNA, the CDR3 is TGCGCCAGCAGCCTTACTAGCGTCCATGAGCAGTTCTTC. This codes for CASSLTSVHEQFF.

As DNA, the CDR3 is TGTGCCAGCAGCCCCCGACAGGGGGGCTCCTACGAGCAGTACTTC. It is translated as CASSPRQGGSYEQYF. This chain connects TRBV9 to TRBJ2-7; 9 nucleotides agree with TRBD1. The germline gives CDR1 SGDLS, CDR2 YYNGEE. CDR3 length: 15 amino acids. Trimming at V came to 4 bases and at J to 0 bases, leaving 5 bases not matched to a gene.

The J gene is TRBJ1-2, the V gene TRBV7-9; no firm D call. Germline V gene lookup returns CDR1 SEHNR and CDR2 FQNEAQ (reference sequence). The CDR3 sequence is 14 residues long. Between the trimmed V and J ends, which lost 6 bases and 8 bases, there was a span of 19 bases. CDR3 sequence (DNA): TGTGCCAGCAGAGCCCGCCAGAATACTATGGGCTACACCTTC. This encodes CASRARQNTMGYTF. Combining the CDR3 with reference TRBV7-9 and TRBJ1-2 gives the whole variable domain DTGVSQNPRHKITKRGQNVTFRCDPISEHNRLYWYRQTLGQGPEFLTYFQNEAQLEKSRLLSDRFSAERPKGSFSTLEIQRTEQGDSAMYLCASRARQNTMGYTFGSGTRLTVV.

CDR3 sequence reads: CASSVDPWGENIQYF. The CDR3 coding sequence is TGTGCCAGCAGCGTAGACCCCTGGGGGGAAAACATTCAGTACTTC. The rearrangement joins TRBV9 to TRBJ2-4; tentative D call: TRBD2 (6 bases). There are 15 residues in the CDR3. Trimming stripped 0 bases from V and 5 bases from J, with 12 bases between. CDR1 SGDLS and CDR2 YYNGEE come from the germline V gene. The variable domain in full, with the rest retrieved from reference TRBV9 and TRBJ2-4, is DSGVTQTPKHLITATGQRVTLRCSPRSGDLSVYWYQQSLDQGLQFLIQYYNGEERAKGNILERFSAQQFPDLHSELNLSSLELGDSALYFCASSVDPWGENIQYFGAGTRLSVL.

This chain uses TRBV5-8 with TRBJ1-1; D uncertain. The CDR3 has 13 residues. Trimming left V 4 bases short and J 4 bases short, with 11 bases between. CDR1 is SGHTS, CDR2 YDEGEE, per germline. CDR3 amino acids: CASSINWSTEAFF. CDR3 DNA sequence: TGTGCCAGCAGCATAAACTGGAGCACTGAAGCTTTCTTT.

This clone was seen a single time. The V call is TRBV5-4, the J call TRBJ2-7; TRBD2 aligns across 14 bases. CDR1 SGHNT and CDR2 YYREEE come from the germline V gene (reference sequence). The V gene end was trimmed by 4 bases and the J gene end by 5 bases; junction bases not matched to a gene: 8. This CDR3 contains 16 residues. CDR3 loop: CASSTPGTSGSHEQYF. The DNA for the CDR3 is TGTGCCAGCAGCACCCCGGGGACTAGCGGGAGCCACGAGCAGTACTTC.

The chain has TRBV5-1 and TRBJ1-1, with 7 bases that match TRBD1. V trimming: 4 bases; J trimming: 0 bases; junction bases outside the gene matches: 9. This CDR3 is 16 amino acids long. The germline gives CDR1 SGHRS, CDR2 YFSETQ. CDR3 DNA sequence: TGCGCCAGCAGCCTTCAGGGGGGATTCTTGAACACTGAAGCTTTCTTT. It is translated as CASSLQGGFLNTEAFF.

This chain connects TRBV27 to TRBJ2-3; the D gene is possibly TRBD2 (5 bases). Germline CDR1 reads MNHEY; CDR2 reads SMNVEV (reference sequence). Deletions cut 2 bases from V and 2 bases from J, with 14 bases between. The CDR3 consists of 16 residues. This chain's CDR3 is CASSLDYLTPTDTQYF. CDR3 in DNA: TGTGCCAGCAGTTTAGACTACCTTACCCCCACAGATACGCAGTATTTT.

This rearrangement joins TRBV23-1 to TRBJ1-3; a possible D gene is TRBD1 (5 bases). TRBV23-1 carries the ORF label, with uncertain function. The CDR3 spans 16 residues. The germline V and J ends were trimmed by 0 bases and 3 bases, with 12 bases remaining between them. CDR3 in amino acids: CASSQSEDSIGNTIYF. CDR3 sequence (DNA): TGCGCCAGCAGTCAATCGGAAGACAGTATTGGAAACACCATATATTTT.

The rearrangement uses TRBV9 and TRBJ2-5; 7 nucleotides agree with TRBD1. V dropped 2 bases and J dropped 1; count of bases not matched to a gene: 2. This CDR3 is 14 amino acids long. The germline V gene encodes CDR1 SGDLS and CDR2 YYNGEE. DNA for the CDR3: TGTGCCAGCAGCGTGACAGGGCGCCAAGAGACCCAGTACTTC. Its protein product is CASSVTGRQETQYF.

The chain joins TRBV4-1 to TRBJ2-2; the match to TRBD2 covers 11 bases. The CDR3 covers 16 residues. J gave up 6 bases and V 1 base, and 4 bases lay outside the gene matches. In germline, CDR1 is MGHRA, CDR2 YSYEKL. CDR3 amino acids: CASSQGLAGGSGELFF. CDR3 DNA sequence: TGCGCCAGCAGCCAAGGGCTAGCGGGAGGCTCCGGGGAGCTGTTTTTT.

This clone appeared a few times. The genes are TRBV28 and TRBJ2-7, with TRBD1 identical over 9 bases. Trimming at V came to 6 bases and at J to 3 bases, leaving 3 bases not matched to a gene. The germline V gene has CDR1 MDHEN and CDR2 SYDVKM. The CDR3 totals 13 residues. This CDR3 reads CASRSGQGYEQYF. The DNA for the CDR3 is TGTGCCAGCAGATCGGGACAGGGCTACGAGCAGTACTTC.